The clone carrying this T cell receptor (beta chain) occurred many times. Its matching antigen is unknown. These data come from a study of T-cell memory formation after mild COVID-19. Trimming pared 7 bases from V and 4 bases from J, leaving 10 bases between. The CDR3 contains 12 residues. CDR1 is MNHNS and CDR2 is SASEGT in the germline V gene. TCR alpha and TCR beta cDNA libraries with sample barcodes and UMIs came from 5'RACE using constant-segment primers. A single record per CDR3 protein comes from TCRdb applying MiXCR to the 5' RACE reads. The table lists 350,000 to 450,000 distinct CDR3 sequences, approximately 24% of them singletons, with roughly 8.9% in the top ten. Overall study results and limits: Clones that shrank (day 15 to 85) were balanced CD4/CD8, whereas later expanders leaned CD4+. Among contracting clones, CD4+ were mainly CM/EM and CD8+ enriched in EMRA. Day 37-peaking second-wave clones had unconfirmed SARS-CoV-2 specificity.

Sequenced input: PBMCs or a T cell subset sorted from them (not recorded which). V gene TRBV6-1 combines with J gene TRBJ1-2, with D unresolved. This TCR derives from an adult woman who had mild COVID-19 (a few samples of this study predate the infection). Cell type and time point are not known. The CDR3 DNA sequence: TGTGCCAGCACTCCAGGCGGCTATGGCTACACCTTC. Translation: CASTPGGYGYTF.